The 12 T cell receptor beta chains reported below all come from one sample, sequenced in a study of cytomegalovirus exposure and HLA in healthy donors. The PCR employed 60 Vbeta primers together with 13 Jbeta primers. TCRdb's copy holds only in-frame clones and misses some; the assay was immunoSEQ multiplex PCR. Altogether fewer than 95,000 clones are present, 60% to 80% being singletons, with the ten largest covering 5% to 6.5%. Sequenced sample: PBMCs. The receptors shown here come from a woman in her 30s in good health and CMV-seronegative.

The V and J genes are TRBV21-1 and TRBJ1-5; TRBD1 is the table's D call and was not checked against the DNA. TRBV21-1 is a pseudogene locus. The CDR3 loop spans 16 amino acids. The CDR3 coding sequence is TGTGCCAGCAGCTCGCGGGACAGGGGGCTTAATCAGCCCCAGCATTTT. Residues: CASSSRDRGLNQPQHF.

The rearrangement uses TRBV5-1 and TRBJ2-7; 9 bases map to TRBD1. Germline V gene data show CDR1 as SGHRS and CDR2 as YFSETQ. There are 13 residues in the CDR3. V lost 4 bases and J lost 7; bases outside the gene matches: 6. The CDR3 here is CASSIGQGREQYF. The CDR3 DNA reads TGCGCCAGCAGCATAGGACAGGGGCGAGAGCAGTACTTC.

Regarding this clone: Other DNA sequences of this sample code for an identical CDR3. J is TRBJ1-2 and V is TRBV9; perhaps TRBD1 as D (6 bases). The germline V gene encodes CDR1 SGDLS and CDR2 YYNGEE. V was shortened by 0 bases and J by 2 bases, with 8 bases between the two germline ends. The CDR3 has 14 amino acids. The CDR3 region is CASSVGTGNYGYTF. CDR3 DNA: TGTGCCAGCAGCGTAGGAACAGGGAACTATGGCTACACCTTC.

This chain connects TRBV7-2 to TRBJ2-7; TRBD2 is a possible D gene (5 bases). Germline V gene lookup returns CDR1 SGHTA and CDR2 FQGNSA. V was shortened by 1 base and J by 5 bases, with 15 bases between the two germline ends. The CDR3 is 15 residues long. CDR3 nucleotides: TGTGCCAGCAGCTTAGAGGGCGGGCGCTCGGACGAGCAGTACTTC. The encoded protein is CASSLEGGRSDEQYF.

The CDR3 sequence is CASSPKGPRVWAQYF. CDR3 nucleotides: TGTGCCAGCAGCCCAAAAGGTCCGAGGGTATGGGCCCAGTACTTC. The chain couples TRBV7-2 to TRBJ2-5; tentatively, D is TRBD2 (5 bases). This CDR3 has 15 residues. The germline CDR1 and CDR2 sequences are SGHTA and FQGNSA. V lost 5 bases, J lost 9 bases, and 22 bases lay in between.

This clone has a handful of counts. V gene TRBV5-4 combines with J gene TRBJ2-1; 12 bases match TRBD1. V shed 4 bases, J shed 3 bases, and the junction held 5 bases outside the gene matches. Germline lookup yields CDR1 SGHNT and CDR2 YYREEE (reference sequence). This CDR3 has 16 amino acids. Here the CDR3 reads CASSTGQGAVYNEQFF. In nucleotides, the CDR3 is TGTGCCAGCAGCACGGGACAGGGGGCGGTCTACAATGAGCAGTTCTTC.

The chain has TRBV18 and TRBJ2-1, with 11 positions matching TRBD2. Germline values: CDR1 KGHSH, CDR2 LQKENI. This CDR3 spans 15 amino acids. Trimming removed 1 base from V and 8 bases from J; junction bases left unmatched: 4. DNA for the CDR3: TGTGCCAGCTCACCACGACTAGCGGGACTCCATGAGCAGTTCTTC. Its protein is CASSPRLAGLHEQFF.

For the CDR3, the DNA is TGTGCCAGCAGCTTAGGGGCACAGGGGAGGAACACTGAAGCTTTCTTT. Translated: CASSLGAQGRNTEAFF. The chain carries TRBV7-2 and TRBJ1-1, with TRBD1 matching 7 bases. The germline gives CDR1 SGHTA, CDR2 FQGNSA. V lost 1 base, J lost 1 base, and 6 bases stayed unmatched. The CDR3 is made up of 16 amino acids.

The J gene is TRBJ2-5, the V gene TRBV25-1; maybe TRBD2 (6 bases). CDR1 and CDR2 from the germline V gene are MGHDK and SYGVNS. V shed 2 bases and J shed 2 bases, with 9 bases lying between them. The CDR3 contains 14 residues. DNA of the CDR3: TGTGCCAGCAGTGAAAGGACTACTCAAGAGACCCAGTACTTC. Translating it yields CASSERTTQETQYF.

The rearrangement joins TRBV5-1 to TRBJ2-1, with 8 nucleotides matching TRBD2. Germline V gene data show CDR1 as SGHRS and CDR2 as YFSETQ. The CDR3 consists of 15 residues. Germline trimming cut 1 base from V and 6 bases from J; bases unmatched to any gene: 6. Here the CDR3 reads CASSLFGTRPNEQFF. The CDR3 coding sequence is TGCGCCAGCAGCTTGTTTGGGACTAGGCCCAATGAGCAGTTCTTC. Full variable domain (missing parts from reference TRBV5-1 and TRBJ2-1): KAGVTQTPRYLIKTRGQQVTLSCSPISGHRSVSWYQQTPGQGLQFLFEYFSETQRNKGNFPGRFSGRQFSNSRSEMNVSTLELGDSALYLCASSLFGTRPNEQFFGPGTRLTVL.

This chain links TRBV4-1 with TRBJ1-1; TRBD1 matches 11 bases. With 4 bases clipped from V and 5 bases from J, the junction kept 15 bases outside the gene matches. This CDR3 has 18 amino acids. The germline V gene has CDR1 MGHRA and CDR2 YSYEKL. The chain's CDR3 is CASSLSGQGVRGKTEAFF. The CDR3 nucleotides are TGCGCCAGCAGCCTCTCGGGACAGGGGGTCAGAGGAAAGACTGAAGCTTTCTTT.

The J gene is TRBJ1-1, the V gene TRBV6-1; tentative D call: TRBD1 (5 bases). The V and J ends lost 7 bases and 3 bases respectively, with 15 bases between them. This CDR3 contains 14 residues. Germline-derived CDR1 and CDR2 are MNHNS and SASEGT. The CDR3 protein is CASTGGALDTEAFF. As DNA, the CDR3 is TGTGCCAGCACCGGGGGAGCGCTAGACACTGAAGCTTTCTTT.